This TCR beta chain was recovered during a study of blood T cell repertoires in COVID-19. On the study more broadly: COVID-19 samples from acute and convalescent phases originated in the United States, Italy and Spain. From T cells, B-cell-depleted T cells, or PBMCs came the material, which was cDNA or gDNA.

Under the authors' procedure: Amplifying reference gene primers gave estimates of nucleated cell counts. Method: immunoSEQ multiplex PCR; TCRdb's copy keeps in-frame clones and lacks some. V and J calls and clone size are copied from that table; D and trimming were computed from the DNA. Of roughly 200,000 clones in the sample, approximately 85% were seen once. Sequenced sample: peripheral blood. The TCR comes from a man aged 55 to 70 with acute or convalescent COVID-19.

The CDR3 coding sequence is TGTGCCAGCCAGGGGGCTGAAGCTTTCTTT. Translation gives CASQGAEAFF. This chain uses TRBV7-9 with TRBJ1-1, with 7 bases that match TRBD1. This CDR3 has 10 residues. The germline V gene encodes CDR1 SEHNR and CDR2 FQNEAQ (reference sequence). V shed 8 bases, J shed 6 bases, and the junction held 0 bases outside the gene matches.